One and the same sample provided the 24 T cell receptor beta chains below, sequenced in a study of shared clonotypes between healthy human individuals (dated by TCRdb to the early 2020s). Receptors were amplified or captured by the immunoSEQ multiplex PCR assay. The source is immuneACCESS, and TCRdb retained only in-frame sequences with V and J called. Part of the clones is not carried over; for the studies checked, unresolved V genes explain less than half of this, and the remainder is unexplained. The sample table records 2 million to 2.5 million clones; approximately 94% of these occur just once. Under 2% of the sample is in the top ten clones. CD8 naive samples consisted of CD45RO-negative cells that were positively selected for CCR7, yielding a CD45RA+CCR7+ population without TemRA cells. Sequencing input: naive CD8+ T cells from PBMCs. The cell subset or site label of this sample denotes: CD45RA+CCR7+. These receptors were obtained from a man aged 18 to 30 in good health. Some clones in this sample may be carry-over from other donors' samples.

The J gene is TRBJ2-3, the V gene TRBV7-9, with TRBD1 identical over 7 bases. Per germline, CDR1 SEHNR and CDR2 FQNEAQ (reference sequence). The CDR3 spans 16 residues. With 4 bases clipped from V and 1 base from J, the junction kept 8 bases outside the gene matches. The CDR3 protein is CASSSRTGAGTDTQYF. As DNA, the CDR3 is TGTGCCAGCAGCTCCAGAACAGGGGCAGGCACAGATACGCAGTATTTT.

The chain combines TRBV28 with TRBJ2-7; D might be TRBD2 (8 bases). Trimming cost V 6 bases and J 6 bases, with 18 bases left between them. The CDR3 has 14 amino acids. Germline-derived CDR1 and CDR2 are MDHEN and SYDVKM. CDR3 DNA sequence: TGTGCCAGCAGCCCCGGGAGGGGGCGCGGCGAGCAGTACTTC. It codes for CASSPGRGRGEQYF.

This chain uses TRBV5-3 with TRBJ1-5, with D possibly TRBD1 on 5 matching bases. TRBV5-3 is treated as an ORF (open reading frame) with a function not yet certain. This CDR3 comprises 18 residues. V lost 4 bases and J lost 0, with 20 bases in between. This chain's CDR3 is CARSTRDPENYSNQPQHF. CDR3 sequence (DNA): TGTGCCAGAAGCACCAGGGATCCCGAAAATTATAGCAATCAGCCCCAGCATTTT.

The chain joins TRBV9 to TRBJ2-2; 8 positions match TRBD1. Germline trimming cut 6 bases from V and 5 bases from J; bases unmatched to any gene: 12. CDR1 is SGDLS and CDR2 is YYNGEE in the germline V gene. CDR3 length: 16 amino acids. In nucleotides, the CDR3 is TGTGCCAGCAAGGTTGGATTACAGGGGGATACCGGGGAGCTGTTTTTT. Translated, it gives CASKVGLQGDTGELFF.

The chain links TRBV28 to TRBJ2-7; D is ambiguous. This CDR3 is built from 13 residues. V gave up 1 base and J gave up 6 bases, with 10 bases separating them. Germline V lookup: CDR1 MDHEN, CDR2 SYDVKM. The CDR3 nucleotides read TGTGCCAGCAGTTTATTTCCCCGAGGCGAGCAGTACTTC. Protein: CASSLFPRGEQYF. The full variable domain, with the rest looked up from reference TRBV28 and TRBJ2-7, is DVKVTQSSRYLVKRTGEKVFLECVQDMDHENMFWYRQDPGLGLRLIYFSYDVKMKEKGDIPEGYSVSREKKERFSLILESASTNQTSMYLCASSLFPRGEQYFGPGTRLTVT.

This clone was observed once. The chain is built from TRBV7-8 and TRBJ2-7; 9 positions match TRBD2. This CDR3 has 17 amino acids. Germline V gives CDR1 SGHVS, CDR2 FQNEAQ. Losses at the gene ends were 1 base for V and 4 bases for J; bases not matched to a gene: 11. CDR3: CASSLVGGRAITYEQYF. The CDR3 nucleotides are TGTGCCAGCAGCTTAGTTGGCGGGAGGGCCATCACGTACGAGCAGTACTTC. Full variable domain (rest looked up from reference TRBV7-8 and TRBJ2-7): GAGVSQSPRYKVAKRGQDVALRCDPISGHVSLFWYQQALGQGPEFLTYFQNEAQLDKSGLPSDRFFAERPEGSVSTLKIQRTQQEDSAVYLCASSLVGGRAITYEQYFGPGTRLTVT.

The chain employs TRBV6-1 and TRBJ2-7, with 11 bases matching TRBD1. Trimming cost V 4 bases and J 3 bases; bases outside gene matches: 2. The CDR3 is 14 residues long. CDR1 is MNHNS, CDR2 SASEGT, per germline. As DNA, the CDR3 is TGTGCCAGCAGTGCTGGGACAGGGGGCTACGAGCAGTACTTC. It encodes CASSAGTGGYEQYF.

This rearrangement joins TRBV2 to TRBJ2-5; 9 bases agree with TRBD2. V shed 10 bases and J 2 bases; nucleotides not matched to a gene: 8. This CDR3 has 14 residues. CDR1 and CDR2 from the germline V gene are SNHLY and FYNNEI. CDR3 sequence reads: CATTKREEQETQYF. The CDR3 DNA sequence: TGTGCCACCACGAAGCGGGAGGAACAAGAGACCCAGTACTTC.

V gene TRBV7-9 combines with J gene TRBJ1-5, with TRBD1 matching over 8 bases. The length of the CDR3 is 15 residues. Germline V gene data show CDR1 as SEHNR and CDR2 as FQNEAQ (reference sequence). After removal of 4 bases from V and 3 bases from J, the junction contained 5 bases not matched to a gene. CDR3: CASSWGQVNNQPQHF. DNA for the CDR3: TGTGCCAGCAGCTGGGGACAGGTTAACAATCAGCCCCAGCATTTT.

The genes are TRBV6-5 and TRBJ1-2, with 10 bases identical to TRBD1. Unmatched junction bases numbered 6, after V lost 7 bases and J lost 4 bases. The CDR3 sequence is 14 residues long. Germline V lookup: CDR1 MNHEY, CDR2 SVGAGI. CDR3 region: CASTLRTGGYGYTF. For the CDR3, the DNA is TGTGCCAGCACCCTAAGGACAGGGGGCTATGGCTACACCTTC.

This clone was observed a single time. The chain is built from TRBV10-3 and TRBJ2-3, with 9 bases matching TRBD2. The CDR3 totals 15 residues. Germline trimming cut 10 bases from V and 4 bases from J; bases unmatched to any gene: 12. Germline V gene sequence: CDR1 ENHRY, CDR2 SYGVKD. DNA for the CDR3: TGTGCCACCCACCATAGCGGGAGTAAAGCAGATACGCAGTATTTT. This sequence encodes CATHHSGSKADTQYF.

The rearrangement joins TRBV5-6 to TRBJ2-2, with D unresolved. Trimming stripped 0 bases from V and 1 base from J, with 10 bases between. The CDR3 totals 16 residues. Per the germline V gene, CDR1 is SGHDT and CDR2 is YYEEEE. CDR3 sequence reads: CASSLGIAVNTGELFF. CDR3 bases: TGTGCCAGCAGCTTGGGTATAGCAGTGAACACCGGGGAGCTGTTTTTT.

The chain links TRBV2 to TRBJ2-5; D possibly matches TRBD1 or TRBD2 (5 bases each). The CDR3 contains 14 residues. V was trimmed by 2 bases and J by 0 bases, leaving 7 bases between them. Germline loops: CDR1 SNHLY, CDR2 FYNNEI. This chain's CDR3 is CASSERGHQETQYF. In nucleotides, the CDR3 is TGTGCCAGCAGTGAACGGGGCCACCAAGAGACCCAGTACTTC.

J is TRBJ1-2 and V is TRBV6-5; TRBD1 matches 7 bases. Germline lookup yields CDR1 MNHEY and CDR2 SVGAGI. This CDR3 spans 15 amino acids. The ends lost 6 bases at V and 6 bases at J; junction bases unmatched: 13. In DNA form, the CDR3 reads TGTGCCAGCAGCGATAACAGGGGCGGATGGGATGGCTACACCTTC. It is translated as CASSDNRGGWDGYTF.

The chain has TRBV27 and TRBJ2-2, with D perhaps TRBD1 (6 bases). Trimming stripped 4 bases from V and 0 bases from J, with 9 bases between. Germline CDR1 MNHEY, CDR2 SMNVEV (reference sequence). This CDR3 contains 15 residues. CDR3 residues: CASSYRAANTGELFF. The CDR3 DNA sequence: TGTGCCAGCAGTTACAGGGCCGCGAACACCGGGGAGCTGTTTTTT.

This chain connects TRBV11-1 to TRBJ2-7, with 9 bases aligning to TRBD1. This CDR3 has 15 amino acids. Per the germline V gene, CDR1 is SGHAT and CDR2 is FQDESV (reference sequence). With V trimmed by 6 bases and J by 4 bases, 10 bases remained unmatched. The CDR3 coding sequence is TGTGCCAGCAGTTCGAGGACAGGGGATTGGTACGAGCAGTACTTC. It specifies CASSSRTGDWYEQYF. Supplemented by reference TRBV11-1 and TRBJ2-7, the full variable domain reads EAEVAQSPRYKITEKSQAVAFWCDPISGHATLYWYRQILGQGPELLVQFQDESVVDDSQLPKDRFSAERLKGVDSTLKIQPAELGDSAMYLCASSSRTGDWYEQYFGPGTRLTVT.

This chain links TRBV5-1 with TRBJ1-1; a possible D gene is TRBD1 (6 bases). The CDR3 length is 13 residues. Trimming removed 3 bases at V and 1 base at J, with 7 bases between. Germline V gives CDR1 SGHRS, CDR2 YFSETQ. The CDR3 region is CASSWTENTEAFF. The CDR3, as DNA: TGCGCCAGCAGCTGGACAGAGAACACTGAAGCTTTCTTT.

This sequence joins TRBV19 and TRBJ2-1, with 7 bases aligning to TRBD2. The CDR3 is 20 amino acids. Losses at the gene ends were 4 bases for V and 6 bases for J; bases not matched to a gene: 24. Germline V lookup: CDR1 LNHDA, CDR2 SQIVND (reference sequence). The DNA for the CDR3 is TGTGCCAGTAGTACCGGACTAGTCCCGGAGATAAGCCGGGGGTCCAATGAGCAGTTCTTC. Its translation is CASSTGLVPEISRGSNEQFF.

J is TRBJ1-2 and V is TRBV5-1, with 8 bases identical to TRBD1. V trimming: 4 bases; J trimming: 3 bases; junction bases outside the gene matches: 8. The CDR3 consists of 15 residues. Germline V gene lookup returns CDR1 SGHRS and CDR2 YFSETQ. The CDR3 spells CASSISPGGDYGYTF. The CDR3 bases are TGCGCCAGCAGCATCTCCCCAGGGGGCGACTATGGCTACACCTTC.

CDR3 amino acids: CASSFVGGGKNIQYF. The CDR3, as DNA: TGTGCCAGCAGCTTCGTAGGAGGGGGGAAAAACATTCAGTACTTC. The chain has TRBV7-9 and TRBJ2-4; perhaps D is TRBD1 or TRBD2 (6 bases each). Germline CDR1 SEHNR, CDR2 FQNEAQ (reference sequence). The CDR3 is 15 amino acids. V lost 3 bases and J 4 bases, leaving 13 bases between the germline ends. The entire variable domain, with the rest obtained from reference TRBV7-9 and TRBJ2-4, is as follows: DTGVSQNPRHKITKRGQNVTFRCDPISEHNRLYWYRQTLGQGPEFLTYFQNEAQLEKSRLLSDRFSAERPKGSFSTLEIQRTEQGDSAMYLCASSFVGGGKNIQYFGAGTRLSVL.

The chain joins TRBV7-9 to TRBJ2-7; 12 bases match TRBD2. The junction had 14 bases not matched to a gene; V was cut back by 1 base and J by 7 bases. The CDR3 totals 18 residues. Germline V CDR1 and CDR2: SEHNR, FQNEAQ (reference sequence). CDR3 DNA sequence: TGTGCCAGCAGCTTAGAGACTAGCGGGAGAGTTGTGGTTGGGGAGCAGTACTTC. This codes for CASSLETSGRVVVGEQYF. Together with reference TRBV7-9 and TRBJ2-7, the CDR3 gives the full variable domain: DTGVSQNPRHKITKRGQNVTFRCDPISEHNRLYWYRQTLGQGPEFLTYFQNEAQLEKSRLLSDRFSAERPKGSFSTLEIQRTEQGDSAMYLCASSLETSGRVVVGEQYFGPGTRLTVT.

J is TRBJ2-7 and V is TRBV28; D may be TRBD2 (6 bases). CDR3 length: 15 residues. Trimming took off 5 bases at V and 3 bases at J, with 17 bases between the two ends. Germline V gene sequence: CDR1 MDHEN, CDR2 SYDVKM. The CDR3 coding sequence is TGTGCCAGCAGTCCCGGAAGGGGAGGAGGCTACGAGCAGTACTTC. Residues: CASSPGRGGGYEQYF. The complete variable domain, with remaining parts taken from reference TRBV28 and TRBJ2-7, reads DVKVTQSSRYLVKRTGEKVFLECVQDMDHENMFWYRQDPGLGLRLIYFSYDVKMKEKGDIPEGYSVSREKKERFSLILESASTNQTSMYLCASSPGRGGGYEQYFGPGTRLTVT.

A note on this clone: The junction departs from germline at one end; a sequencing error may be responsible. This chain connects TRBV18 to TRBJ2-1, with 11 bases lining up with TRBD2. The CDR3 length is 17 residues. Germline V lookup: CDR1 KGHSH, CDR2 LQKENI. This CDR3 reads CASSAPGLAGLYNEQFF. The DNA for the CDR3 is TGTGCCAGCTCAGCACCCGGACTAGCGGGCCTGTACAATGAGCAGTTCTTC. The variable domain in full, with the rest retrieved from reference TRBV18 and TRBJ2-1, is NAGVMQNPRHLVRRRGQEARLRCSPMKGHSHVYWYRQLPEEGLKFMVYLQKENIIDESGMPKERFSAEFPKEGPSILRIQQVVRGDSAAYFCASSAPGLAGLYNEQFFGPGTRLTVL.

The chain employs TRBV29-1 and TRBJ1-5; 9 nucleotides agree with TRBD1. J was trimmed by 5 bases and V by 6 bases; bases with no gene match: 5. Germline CDR1 is SQVTM and CDR2 is ANQGSEA. This CDR3 is built from 13 residues. The CDR3 reads CSVLTGGHQPQHF. The DNA for the CDR3 is TGCAGCGTATTAACAGGGGGCCATCAGCCCCAGCATTTT. Variable domain in full (rest from reference TRBV29-1 and TRBJ1-5): SAVISQKPSRDICQRGTSLTIQCQVDSQVTMMFWYRQQPGQSLTLIATANQGSEATYESGFVIDKFPISRPNLTFSTLTVSNMSPEDSSIYLCSVLTGGHQPQHFGDGTRLSIL.